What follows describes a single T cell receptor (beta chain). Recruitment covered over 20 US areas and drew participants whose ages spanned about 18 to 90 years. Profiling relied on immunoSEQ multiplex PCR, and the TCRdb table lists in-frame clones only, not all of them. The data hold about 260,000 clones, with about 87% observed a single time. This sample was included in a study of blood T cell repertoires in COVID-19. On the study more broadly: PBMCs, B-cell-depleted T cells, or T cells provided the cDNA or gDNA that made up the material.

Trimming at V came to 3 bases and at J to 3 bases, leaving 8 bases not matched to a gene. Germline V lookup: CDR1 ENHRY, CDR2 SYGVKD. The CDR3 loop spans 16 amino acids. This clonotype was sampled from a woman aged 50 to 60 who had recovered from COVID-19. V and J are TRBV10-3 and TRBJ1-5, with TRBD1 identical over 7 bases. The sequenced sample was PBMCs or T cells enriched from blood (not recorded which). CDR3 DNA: TGTGCCATCAGTGAAAGCCAAGGGACAGACAATCAGCCCCAGCATTTT. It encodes CAISESQGTDNQPQHF.